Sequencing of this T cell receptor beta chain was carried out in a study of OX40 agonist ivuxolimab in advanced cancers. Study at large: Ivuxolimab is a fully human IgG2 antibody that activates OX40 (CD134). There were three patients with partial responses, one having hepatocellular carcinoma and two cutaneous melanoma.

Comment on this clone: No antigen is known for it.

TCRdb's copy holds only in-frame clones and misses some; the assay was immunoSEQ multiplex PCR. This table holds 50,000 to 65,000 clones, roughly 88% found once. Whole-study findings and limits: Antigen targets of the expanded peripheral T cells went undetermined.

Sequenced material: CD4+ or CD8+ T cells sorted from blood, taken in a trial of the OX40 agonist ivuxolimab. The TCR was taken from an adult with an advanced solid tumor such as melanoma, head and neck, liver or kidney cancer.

The CDR3 nucleotides are TGTGCCAGTAGTGATCCCCCAGCCGGGGAGCTGTTTTTT. Protein: CASSDPPAGELFF. The chain recombines TRBV19 with TRBJ2-2; D is unclear. The germline V gene has CDR1 LNHDA and CDR2 SQIVND (reference sequence). The CDR3 extends over 13 amino acids. Trimming left V 5 bases short and J 6 bases short, with 10 bases between. Filled out from reference TRBV19 and TRBJ2-2, the complete variable domain reads DGGITQSPKYLFRKEGQNVTLSCEQNLNHDAMYWYRQDPGQGLRLIYYSQIVNDFQKGDIAEGYSVSREKKESFPLTVTSAQKNPTAFYLCASSDPPAGELFFGEGSRLTVL.